Listed below are T cell receptor beta chains from one sample, sequenced in a study of blood T cell repertoires in COVID-19. Repertoires were generated with immunoSEQ multiplex PCR, while TCRdb's copy carries only in-frame clones and drops some. The data contain 150,000 to 200,000 clones, about 76% of them singletons. The sequenced sample consisted of peripheral blood. The receptors shown here come from a woman aged 40-49 years with COVID-19, enrolled during active disease. Both conserved end residues are part of each CDR3. Each record gives: D gene, clone size, J gene, V gene, CDR3 protein, CDR3 DNA. The D gene is left open where the match is weak. Where a row states a size, it is once, few, many or the class of an expanded clone; other rows omit it.

NA NA TRBJ2-2 TRBV20-1 CSASDRIAGELFF TGCAGTGCTAGTGATCGTATAGCCGGGGAGCTGTTTTTT
NA NA TRBJ1-2 TRBV7-3 CASSSKSRVYGYTF TGTGCCAGCAGCTCTAAGTCCAGGGTCTATGGCTACACCTTC
NA few TRBJ1-3 TRBV7-2 CASSLSRGAGNTIYF TGTGCCAGCAGCTTATCCAGGGGAGCTGGAAACACCATATATTTT
NA NA TRBJ1-2 TRBV4-3 CASSQDAANYGYTF TGCGCCAGCAGCCAAGACGCAGCTAACTATGGCTACACCTTC
NA NA TRBJ2-7 TRBV3-1/TRBV3-2 CASSHPTTGSYVYEQYF TGTGCCAGCAGCCACCCTACTACAGGGAGCTATGTCTACGAGCAGTACTTC
NA NA TRBJ1-3 TRBV6-1 CASSEARVFYSGNTIYF TGTGCCAGCAGTGAAGCGCGTGTTTTCTACTCTGGAAACACCATATATTTT
TRBD1 NA TRBJ2-3 TRBV2 CASSFRDRGTDTQYF TGTGCCAGCTCTTTCCGGGACAGGGGAACAGATACGCAGTATTTT
NA NA TRBJ1-2 TRBV15 CATSRDLFGYTF TGTGCCACCAGCAGAGATCTATTCGGCTACACCTTC
TRBD2 few TRBJ2-3 TRBV24-1 CATSDSTRAGADTQYF TGTGCCACCAGTGATTCCACTAGAGCGGGGGCAGATACGCAGTATTTT
TRBD1 NA TRBJ1-1 TRBV9 CASSARTGMNTEAFF TGTGCCAGCAGCGCCAGGACAGGGATGAACACTGAAGCTTTCTTT
TRBD1 NA TRBJ1-3 TRBV7-2 CASSPGTGRAGGNTIYF TGTGCCAGCAGCCCCGGGACAGGGAGGGCCGGGGGAAACACCATATATTTT
TRBD1 NA TRBJ1-1 TRBV5-4 CASSFYQPQGGAFF TGTGCCAGCAGCTTCTATCAGCCTCAGGGGGGAGCTTTCTTT
NA NA TRBJ1-1 TRBV27 CASSSGKNTEAFF TGTGCCAGCAGTTCCGGTAAGAACACTGAAGCTTTCTTT
NA once TRBJ2-7 TRBV7-2 CASSQGDSFYEQYF TGTGCCAGCAGTCAGGGTGACAGCTTCTACGAGCAGTACTTC
NA NA TRBJ2-7 TRBV21-1 CASTLVDGTSGASSYEQYF TGTGCCAGCACTTTAGTAGATGGGACTAGCGGGGCGAGCTCCTACGAGCAGTACTTC
TRBD1 once TRBJ1-6 TRBV7-8 CASRLPGQGNSPLHF TGTGCCAGCAGGCTTCCGGGACAGGGAAATTCACCCCTCCACTTT
NA NA TRBJ1-4 TRBV7-2 CATRSTGTNEKLFF TGTGCCACCAGGAGCACAGGGACTAATGAAAAACTGTTTTTT
TRBD1 NA TRBJ1-6 TRBV10-1 CASSVAGGADSPLHF TGCGCCAGCAGTGTAGCAGGGGGCGCGGATTCACCCCTCCACTTT
NA NA TRBJ1-1 TRBV5-1 CASSLGGGYTEAFF TGCGCCAGCAGCTTGGGGGGCGGCTACACTGAAGCTTTCTTT
NA once TRBJ1-6 TRBV7-2 CASMIRVGVNSPLHF TGTGCCAGCATGATCAGGGTTGGGGTTAATTCACCCCTCCACTTT
TRBD2 NA TRBJ2-3 TRBV10-3 CAIRAWEGTQYF TGTGCCATCAGGGCCTGGGAGGGTACGCAGTATTTT
TRBD1 once TRBJ1-2 TRBV19 CASSFRTGSNGYTF TGTGCCAGTAGTTTCCGGACAGGGTCGAATGGCTACACCTTC
TRBD2 NA TRBJ2-1 TRBV3-1/TRBV3-2 CASSPALAGASYNEQFF TGTGCCAGCAGCCCCGCTCTAGCGGGAGCCTCCTACAATGAGCAGTTCTTC
TRBD1 NA TRBJ1-4 TRBV7-9 CASSSSGTGNEKLFF TGTGCCAGCAGCAGCTCCGGGACAGGGAATGAAAAACTGTTTTTT
NA NA TRBJ1-3 TRBV9 CASSVVGQTGNTIYF TGTGCCAGCAGCGTAGTGGGGCAGACTGGAAACACCATATATTTT
NA NA TRBJ1-1 TRBV6-5 CASNLQGENTEAFF TGTGCCAGCAACCTACAGGGAGAGAACACTGAAGCTTTCTTT
NA few TRBJ2-7 TRBV30 CAWSESAYEQYF TGTGCCTGGAGTGAATCAGCGTACGAGCAGTACTTC
TRBD2 once TRBJ2-7 TRBV29-1 CSVRGTSGGYEQYF TGCAGCGTCCGCGGGACTAGCGGGGGCTACGAGCAGTACTTC
TRBD1 NA TRBJ1-2 TRBV29-1 CSVLPGQGIYGYTF TGCAGCGTATTACCGGGACAGGGTATCTATGGCTACACCTTC
TRBD2 NA TRBJ2-7 TRBV5-1 CASSLGKNSGVNYEQYF TGCGCCAGCAGCTTGGGAAAAAATAGCGGGGTAAACTACGAGCAGTACTTC
NA NA TRBJ1-4 TRBV7-9 CASSLNRGLLFF TGTGCCAGCAGCTTGAACAGAGGGTTACTGTTTTTT
TRBD2 NA TRBJ2-7 TRBV2 CASALGASGGTYEQYF TGTGCCAGCGCCTTAGGGGCTAGCGGGGGAACCTACGAGCAGTACTTC
TRBD2 NA TRBJ2-3 TRBV7-3 CASSFGTSVSDTQYF TGTGCCAGCAGCTTCGGGACTAGCGTTTCAGATACGCAGTATTTT